These 16 T cell receptor beta chains were sequenced from one sample in a study of T cell responses to AZD1222 COVID-19 vaccine. Produced via immunoSEQ multiplex PCR; TCRdb's table is partial and in-frame only. The sample holds about 100,000 clones, 90% seen once. This material consisted of peripheral blood, taken on day 0 of AZD1222 vaccination. These receptors were collected from an adult in good health.

This clone has a handful of counts. V gene TRBV6-5 combines with J gene TRBJ2-1; 8 positions agree with TRBD2. Germline CDR1 and CDR2: MNHEY and SVGAGI. The CDR3 has 15 amino acids. The V and J ends lost 6 bases and 7 bases, in that order; junction bases with no gene match: 11. The CDR3, as DNA: TGTGCCAGCAGGGAGACTAGCGAGGGTTCTAATGAGCAGTTCTTC. Residues: CASRETSEGSNEQFF.

V is TRBV5-1 and J is TRBJ1-1, with D unresolved. The germline V and J ends were trimmed by 4 bases and 6 bases, with 13 bases remaining between them. The CDR3 contains 13 residues. Germline V gene lookup returns CDR1 SGHRS and CDR2 YFSETQ. The CDR3 region has the DNA TGCGCCAGCAGCGACCAAATGATGTCTGAAGCTTTCTTT. As protein: CASSDQMMSEAFF. The whole variable domain, remainder taken from reference TRBV5-1 and TRBJ1-1, is KAGVTQTPRYLIKTRGQQVTLSCSPISGHRSVSWYQQTPGQGLQFLFEYFSETQRNKGNFPGRFSGRQFSNSRSEMNVSTLELGDSALYLCASSDQMMSEAFFGQGTRLTVV.

The chain has TRBV4-2 and TRBJ2-7; TRBD2 matches 8 bases. The CDR3 spans 16 residues. Germline loops: CDR1 LGHNA, CDR2 YNFKEQ. V was pared by 0 bases and J by 2 bases, with 6 bases of the junction left unmatched. In DNA, the CDR3 is TGTGCCAGCAGCCAAGAGCTGTTAGCGGGGACCTACGAGCAGTACTTC. This codes for CASSQELLAGTYEQYF.

The chain is built from TRBV5-1 and TRBJ2-6; tentative D call: TRBD1 (6 bases). Germline CDR1 reads SGHRS; CDR2 reads YFSETQ. CDR3 size: 16 residues. Deletions cut 4 bases from V and 4 bases from J, with 15 bases between. CDR3 bases: TGCGCCAGCAGCAGTACACAGGGAGCCGGGGCCAACGTCCTGACTTTC. Translated: CASSSTQGAGANVLTF. Based on the CDR3 plus reference TRBV5-1 and TRBJ2-6, the full variable domain is KAGVTQTPRYLIKTRGQQVTLSCSPISGHRSVSWYQQTPGQGLQFLFEYFSETQRNKGNFPGRFSGRQFSNSRSEMNVSTLELGDSALYLCASSSTQGAGANVLTFGAGSRLTVL.

This rearrangement joins TRBV25-1 to TRBJ1-5, with D possibly matching TRBD1 (5 bases). This CDR3 is built from 13 residues. Trimming removed 4 bases at V and 8 bases at J, with 12 bases between. CDR1 is MGHDK and CDR2 is SYGVNS in the germline V gene. The CDR3: CASSGMGGEPQHF. CDR3 DNA sequence: TGTGCCAGCAGTGGGATGGGGGGGGAGCCCCAGCATTTT.

This clone appeared a few times. This CDR3 is also generated by other DNA sequences in the sample. This chain uses TRBV5-4 with TRBJ1-1; D uncertain. CDR1 and CDR2 (germline): SGHNT, YYREEE (reference sequence). Trimming stripped 1 base from V and 2 bases from J, with 6 bases between. This CDR3 is 13 amino acids long. CDR3 DNA sequence: TGTGCCAGCAGCTTGTCGAGAAACACTGAAGCTTTCTTT. Translating it yields CASSLSRNTEAFF.

The rearrangement joins TRBV5-8 to TRBJ1-2; possible D gene TRBD1, 6 bases. The CDR3 spans 16 residues. V shed 0 bases and J shed 5 bases, with 17 bases lying between them. Per germline, CDR1 SGHTS and CDR2 YDEGEE. This chain's CDR3 is CASSLEVWAGEYGYTF. The DNA of the CDR3 is TGTGCCAGCAGCTTGGAAGTGTGGGCAGGGGAATATGGCTACACCTTC.

This clone was recorded once. The chain combines TRBV19 with TRBJ1-1; 7 nucleotides agree with TRBD1. V was clipped by 5 bases and J by 4 bases; unmatched bases: 4. Germline CDR1 reads LNHDA; CDR2 reads SQIVND (reference sequence). The CDR3 spans 13 residues. CDR3 protein: CASSATGTTEAFF. CDR3 DNA: TGTGCCAGTAGTGCGACAGGGACCACTGAAGCTTTCTTT.

The rearrangement uses TRBV3-1 (or the pseudogene TRBV3-2) and TRBJ1-2; TRBD1 is a possible D gene (5 bases). Between the trimmed V and J ends, which lost 3 bases and 8 bases, there was a span of 13 bases. Germline V gene lookup returns CDR1 LGHDT and CDR2 YNNKEL (reference sequence). This CDR3 spans 13 amino acids. CDR3: CASSQYRRSGYTF. Here the CDR3 DNA reads TGTGCCAGCAGCCAGTACAGGAGATCGGGCTACACCTTC.

This clone was seen once. J is TRBJ2-7 and V is TRBV10-3, with a weak D call TRBD1 (6 bases). The germline V gene has CDR1 ENHRY and CDR2 SYGVKD. Trimming removed 10 bases at V and 0 bases at J, with 13 bases between. The CDR3 spans 13 residues. This chain's CDR3 is CATTGMSSYEQYF. CDR3 nucleotide sequence: TGTGCCACGACAGGTATGAGCTCCTACGAGCAGTACTTC.

This chain connects TRBV6-4 to TRBJ2-7; a weak D match, TRBD2 (6 bases). Germline V gives CDR1 MRHNA, CDR2 SNTAGT. Trimming took off 2 bases at V and 4 bases at J, with 12 bases between the two ends. CDR3 length: 14 residues. The CDR3 DNA reads TGTGCCAGCAGTGACGGGACTTCTTTATACGAGCAGTACTTC. Translating it yields CASSDGTSLYEQYF.

This rearrangement joins TRBV5-1 to TRBJ2-2; tentatively, D is TRBD1 or TRBD2 (5 bases each). The V end lost 5 bases, the J end lost 5 bases, and 19 bases lay between the germline ends. This CDR3 is built from 16 residues. CDR1 is SGHRS and CDR2 is YFSETQ in the germline V gene. The chain's CDR3 is CASRPGTARDTGELFF. The CDR3, as DNA: TGCGCCAGCAGACCCGGGACCGCCCGGGATACCGGGGAGCTGTTTTTT.

This clone occurred a few times. The chain uses TRBV7-8 and TRBJ1-6, with a tentative D call TRBD1 (5 bases). V shed 1 base and J shed 6 bases, with 13 bases lying between them. Germline CDR1 and CDR2: SGHVS and FQNEAQ. The CDR3 has 16 residues. CDR3: CASSLVGGKSNSPLHF. CDR3 nucleotide sequence: TGTGCCAGCAGCTTAGTTGGGGGGAAGAGTAATTCACCCCTCCACTTT.

The chain couples TRBV5-1 to TRBJ1-4, with D tentatively TRBD1 (5 bases). There are 16 residues in the CDR3. Germline V gene lookup returns CDR1 SGHRS and CDR2 YFSETQ. V lost 1 base and J 5 bases, leaving 15 bases between the germline ends. The CDR3 DNA reads as TGCGCCAGCAGCTTGACCTTAGCGGGGGAAAATGAAAAACTGTTTTTT. The encoded protein is CASSLTLAGENEKLFF.

This clone was observed once. V usage is TRBV12-3 or TRBV12-4 and J usage is TRBJ2-1; TRBD2 matches 8 bases. V dropped 6 bases and J dropped 4; count of bases not matched to a gene: 2. The CDR3 is 13 amino acids. The CDR3 sequence is CASRVAGYNEQFF. For the CDR3, the DNA is TGTGCCAGCAGGGTAGCGGGGTACAATGAGCAGTTCTTC.

The genes are TRBV7-8 and TRBJ1-2, with D possibly being TRBD1 (5 bases). Germline CDR1 reads SGHVS; CDR2 reads FQNEAQ. The length of the CDR3 is 16 residues. Trimming took off 4 bases at V and 3 bases at J, with 18 bases between the two ends. The CDR3, as DNA: TGTGCCAGCAGCTCACGTCCCCGTAGGGGTTACTATGGCTACACCTTC. Translated: CASSSRPRRGYYGYTF.